This TCR beta chain was sequenced during a study of spatial heterogeneity in lung cancer. With regard to this clonotype: The antigen is undetermined.

Broader study findings: Expanded tumor TCRs that were ubiquitous appeared in blood more at resection than follow-up.

Time point in this sample: sample taken at primary tumor resection. Whole RNA was taken from tumor, nontumor lung or frozen PBMC; it was then sequenced unsorted. Samples came from some 71 TRACERx patients with untreated early-stage lung cancer. V gave up 7 bases and J gave up 1 base; unmatched junction bases: 4. The CDR3 spans 14 residues. CDR1 SGDLS and CDR2 YYNGEE come from the germline V gene. On each TCR cDNA molecule, a unique molecular identifier was present. From the 5' RACE reads, TCRdb called clonotypes with MiXCR, one entry per CDR3 protein. The profile shows some 85,000 distinct CDR3 sequences, about a fifth of them singletons.

Sequencing was performed on PBMCs, taken at surgery. This TCR was recovered from a male donor with early-stage non-small cell lung cancer. The chain has TRBV9 and TRBJ2-1; 8 bases align to TRBD1. In DNA, the CDR3 is TGTGCCAGCGGACAGGGAGGATCCTACAATGAGCAGTTCTTC. Encoded protein: CASGQGGSYNEQFF.